The clone carrying this T cell receptor beta chain showed up many times. Its matching antigen is unknown. This entry belongs to a study of CD8 T cells in ankylosing spondylitis. Study-wide points: A TCR beta motif of 7 to 9 highly homologous variants seemed to mark ankylosing spondylitis blood. Reports say disease-linked clones showed up significantly more in matched ankylosing spondylitis synovial fluid.

5'-RACE, quantitative and with molecular barcodes, yielded the TCR beta libraries. Each CDR3 protein gets one entry after TCRdb re-called the 5' RACE reads with MiXCR. Of approximately 300,000 distinct CDR3 sequences detected, roughly 8% appear once; the ten largest clones hold about 15%. This CDR3 has 15 amino acids. V was clipped by 1 base and J by 0 bases, with 9 bases between them. The sequenced sample was blood, either unsorted or a sorted T cell fraction (not recorded which). The V gene is TRBV12-3 or TRBV12-4, the J gene TRBJ1-2; D remains unclear. This clonotype was sampled from a male donor with ankylosing spondylitis. The CDR3 bases are TGTGCCAGCAGTTTAGGGGCAGGAGCTAACTATGGCTACACCTTC. It codes for CASSLGAGANYGYTF.